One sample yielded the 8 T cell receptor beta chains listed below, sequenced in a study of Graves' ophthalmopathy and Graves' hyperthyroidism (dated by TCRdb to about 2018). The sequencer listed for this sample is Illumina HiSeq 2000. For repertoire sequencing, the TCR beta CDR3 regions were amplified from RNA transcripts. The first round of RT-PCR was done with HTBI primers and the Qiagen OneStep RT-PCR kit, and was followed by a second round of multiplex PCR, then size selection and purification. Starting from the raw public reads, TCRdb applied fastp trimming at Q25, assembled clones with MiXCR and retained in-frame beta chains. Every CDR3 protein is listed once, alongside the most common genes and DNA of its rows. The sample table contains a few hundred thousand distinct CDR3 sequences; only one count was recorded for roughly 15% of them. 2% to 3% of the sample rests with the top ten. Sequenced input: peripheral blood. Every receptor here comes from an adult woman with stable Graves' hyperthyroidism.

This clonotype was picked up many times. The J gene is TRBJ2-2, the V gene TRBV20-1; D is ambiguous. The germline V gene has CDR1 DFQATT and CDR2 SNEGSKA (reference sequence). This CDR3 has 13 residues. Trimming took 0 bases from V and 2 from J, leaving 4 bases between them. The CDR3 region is CSARDLNTGELFF. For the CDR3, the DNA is TGCAGTGCTAGAGACTTAAACACCGGGGAGCTGTTTTTT.

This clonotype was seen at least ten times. CDR3 in DNA: TGTGCCAGCAGTTTCGACAGGGAATTCTACGAGCAGTACTTC. It encodes CASSFDREFYEQYF. This sequence joins TRBV12-3 or TRBV12-4 and TRBJ2-7; TRBD1 matches 7 bases. The CDR3 length is 14 residues. V was clipped by 3 bases and J by 3 bases; unmatched bases: 5.

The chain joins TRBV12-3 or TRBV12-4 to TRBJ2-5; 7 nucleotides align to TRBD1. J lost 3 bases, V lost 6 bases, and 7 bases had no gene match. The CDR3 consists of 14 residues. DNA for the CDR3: TGTGCCAGCAGCCCGACGGGACAGAAAGAGACCCAGTACTTC. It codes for CASSPTGQKETQYF.

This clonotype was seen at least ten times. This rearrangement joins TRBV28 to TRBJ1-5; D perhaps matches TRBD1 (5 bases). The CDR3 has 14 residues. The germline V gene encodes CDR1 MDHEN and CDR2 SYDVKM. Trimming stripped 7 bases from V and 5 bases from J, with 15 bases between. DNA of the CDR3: TGTGCCAGCATCCCTCGGGAGGGGTATCAGCCCCAGCATTTT. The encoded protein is CASIPREGYQPQHF.

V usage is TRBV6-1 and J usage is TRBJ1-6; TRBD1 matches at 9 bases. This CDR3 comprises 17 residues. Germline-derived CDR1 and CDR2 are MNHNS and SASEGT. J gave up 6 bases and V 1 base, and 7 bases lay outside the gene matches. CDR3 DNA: TGTGCCAGCAGTGAAGTGGACAGGGGAAGGCCTAATTCACCCCTCCACTTT. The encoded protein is CASSEVDRGRPNSPLHF.

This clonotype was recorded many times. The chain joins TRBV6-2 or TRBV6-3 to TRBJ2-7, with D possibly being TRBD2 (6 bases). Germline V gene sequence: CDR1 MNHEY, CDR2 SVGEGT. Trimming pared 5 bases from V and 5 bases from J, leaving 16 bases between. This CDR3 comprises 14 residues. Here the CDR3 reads CASSPLEGINEQYF. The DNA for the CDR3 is TGTGCCAGCAGTCCTCTGGAGGGTATCAACGAGCAGTACTTC.

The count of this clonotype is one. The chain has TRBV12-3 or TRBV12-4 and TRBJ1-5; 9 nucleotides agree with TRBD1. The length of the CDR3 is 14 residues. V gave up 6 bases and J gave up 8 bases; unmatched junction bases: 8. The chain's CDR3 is CASRGQGGLEPQHF. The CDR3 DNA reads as TGTGCCAGCAGGGGACAGGGAGGCTTGGAGCCCCAGCATTTT.

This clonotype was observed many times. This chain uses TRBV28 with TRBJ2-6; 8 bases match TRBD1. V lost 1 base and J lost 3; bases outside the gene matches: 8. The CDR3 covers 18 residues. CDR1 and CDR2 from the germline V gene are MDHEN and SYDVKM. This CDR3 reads CASSLYGQGAVGANVLTF. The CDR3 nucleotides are TGTGCCAGCAGTTTATACGGGCAGGGGGCGGTTGGGGCCAACGTCCTGACTTTC.